The 25 T cell receptor beta chains below were found in one sample sequenced in a study of T cell responses to AZD1222 COVID-19 vaccine. Clones were sequenced by immunoSEQ multiplex PCR, and TCRdb holds only the in-frame ones, with some missing. There are fewer than 200,000 clones in the sample; approximately 94% occur only once, and under 2% lies in the top ten. The sequencing here drew on peripheral blood, taken 28 days after the second AZD1222 dose. Every receptor here comes from an adult who received the AZD1222 COVID-19 vaccine.

This chain uses TRBV13 with TRBJ1-4; 7 positions agree with TRBD1. The CDR3 covers 15 residues. Germline CDR1 is PRHDT and CDR2 is FYEKMQ (reference sequence). After removal of 1 base from V and 5 bases from J, the junction contained 4 bases not matched to a gene. CDR3 bases: TGTGCCAGCAGCTTAGAAAGGGGGCTGAATGAAAAACTGTTTTTT. Translating gives CASSLERGLNEKLFF.

The rearrangement uses TRBV2 and TRBJ1-6, with D uncertain. V lost 7 bases, J lost 7 bases, and 8 bases lay in between. The CDR3 is 12 residues long. Germline V gene data show CDR1 as SNHLY and CDR2 as FYNNEI. Written as DNA, the CDR3 is TGTGCCAGCATGGACGACAATTCACCCCTCCACTTT. This sequence encodes CASMDDNSPLHF.

The chain couples TRBV11-3 to TRBJ1-1, with 7 bases matching TRBD1. The CDR3 has 14 amino acids. Trimming cost V 3 bases and J 2 bases; bases outside gene matches: 3. Per the germline V gene, CDR1 is SGHNT and CDR2 is YENEEA. The chain's CDR3 is CASSLNRGNTEAFF. CDR3 nucleotides: TGTGCCAGCAGCTTGAACAGGGGAAACACTGAAGCTTTCTTT.

The V gene is TRBV5-1, the J gene TRBJ2-5; 8 nucleotides match TRBD1. V lost 0 bases to trimming and J lost 5 bases; unmatched junction nucleotides: 3. Germline assignment: CDR1 SGHRS and CDR2 YFSETQ. The CDR3 loop spans 14 amino acids. The CDR3 here is CASSLAGGGETQYF. For the CDR3, the DNA is TGCGCCAGCAGCTTGGCAGGGGGCGGGGAGACCCAGTACTTC.

The V call is TRBV7-3, the J call TRBJ2-5, with D perhaps matching TRBD1 (6 bases). Germline CDR1 SGHTA, CDR2 FQGTGA. This CDR3 is 13 amino acids long. Trimming removed 7 bases from V and 6 bases from J, with 15 bases in between. As DNA, the CDR3 is TGTGCCAGCAACAGGGTGGATAGGCAGACCCAGTACTTC. Its protein product is CASNRVDRQTQYF.

The chain links TRBV28 to TRBJ2-2, with 8 bases fitting TRBD2. The CDR3 consists of 16 residues. V lost 5 bases, J lost 4 bases, and 9 bases stayed unmatched. Germline V CDR1 and CDR2: MDHEN, SYDVKM. CDR3 protein: CASSPPGGSVTGELFF. Written as DNA, the CDR3 is TGTGCCAGCAGTCCGCCGGGGGGGTCGGTCACCGGGGAGCTGTTTTTT.

V gene TRBV28 combines with J gene TRBJ1-1, with 7 bases lining up with TRBD1. The CDR3 covers 12 residues. J gave up 10 bases and V 5 bases, and 7 bases lay outside the gene matches. CDR1 MDHEN and CDR2 SYDVKM come from the germline V gene. The CDR3 here is CASSPRGRGAFF. In DNA, the CDR3 is TGTGCCAGCAGTCCTAGGGGGCGCGGAGCTTTCTTT.

The genes are TRBV10-3 and TRBJ1-5; D is unresolved. The length of the CDR3 is 14 residues. Trimming removed 3 bases at V and 5 bases at J, with 11 bases between. CDR1 and CDR2 from the germline V gene are ENHRY and SYGVKD. The CDR3, as DNA: TGTGCCATCAGTGAAGTTGGACGCTATCAGCCCCAGCATTTT. It encodes CAISEVGRYQPQHF.

The chain has TRBV7-2 and TRBJ2-7; 9 nucleotides match TRBD2. V shed 7 bases, J shed 1 base, and the junction held 17 bases outside the gene matches. The length of the CDR3 is 18 residues. Germline-derived CDR1 and CDR2 are SGHTA and FQGNSA. The CDR3 nucleotides are TGTGCCAGCATGCGGGTTAGCGGGAGTATCGGTGATTCCTACGAGCAGTACTTC. Amino acid sequence: CASMRVSGSIGDSYEQYF.

DNA of the CDR3: TGTGCCACGTCCCGCAGGACTATCGAAGCCGAGCAGTACTTC. Translated, it gives CATSRRTIEAEQYF. This chain uses TRBV2 with TRBJ2-7; D perhaps matches TRBD2 (6 bases). Per the germline V gene, CDR1 is SNHLY and CDR2 is FYNNEI. The CDR3 runs 14 residues. The germline V and J ends were trimmed by 10 bases and 6 bases, with 22 bases remaining between them.

This clone was counted once. CDR3 sequence (DNA): TGTGCCAGCAGCTTACGTTTCACTGAAGCTTTCTTT. Its protein product is CASSLRFTEAFF. This chain links TRBV7-2 with TRBJ1-1, with D uncertain. V gave up 2 bases and J gave up 4 bases, with 5 bases separating them. The CDR3 sequence is 12 residues long. CDR1 SGHTA and CDR2 FQGNSA come from the germline V gene.

The chain employs TRBV4-2 and TRBJ1-1; the D gene is possibly TRBD1 (6 bases). CDR1 is LGHNA and CDR2 is YNFKEQ in the germline V gene. The CDR3 has 18 residues. Trimming took 4 bases from V and 0 from J, leaving 21 bases between them. Here the CDR3 reads CASSLPGGTGLMNTEAFF. As DNA, the CDR3 is TGTGCCAGCAGCCTTCCCGGGGGAACAGGGCTGATGAACACTGAAGCTTTCTTT.

The chain couples TRBV11-2 to TRBJ1-5, with a weak D call TRBD1 (5 bases). Germline CDR1 is SGHAT and CDR2 is FQNNGV. This CDR3 has 14 residues. The ends were cut back, 5 bases at V and 7 bases at J, with 15 bases in the middle. The chain's CDR3 is CASSPGTAPQPQHF. As DNA, the CDR3 is TGTGCCAGCAGCCCTGGGACGGCCCCCCAGCCCCAGCATTTT.

Only one count was recorded for this clone. The chain carries TRBV27 and TRBJ2-3, with TRBD2 identical over 8 bases. V lost 6 bases and J lost 4; bases outside the gene matches: 6. Germline lookup yields CDR1 MNHEY and CDR2 SMNVEV (reference sequence). This CDR3 region has 14 residues. The CDR3 sequence: CASSLRGAPDTQYF. CDR3 coding DNA: TGTGCCAGCAGCTTGCGGGGGGCGCCAGATACGCAGTATTTT.

The CDR3 here is CASSHDLAKNIQYF. CDR3 bases: TGTGCCAGCAGCCACGATTTAGCCAAAAACATTCAGTACTTC. The V gene is TRBV3-1 (or the pseudogene TRBV3-2), the J gene TRBJ2-4, with unresolved D. Trimming shortened V by 3 bases and J by 0 bases, and 6 bases separated the two germline ends. The length of the CDR3 is 14 residues. Germline values: CDR1 LGHDT, CDR2 YNNKEL (reference sequence).

The chain combines TRBV29-1 with TRBJ1-5; D possibly corresponds to TRBD1 (6 bases). The CDR3 spans 13 residues. Germline CDR1 is SQVTM and CDR2 is ANQGSEA. V was clipped by 4 bases and J by 10 bases, with 17 bases between them. The CDR3, as DNA: TGCAGCGTTGTTCAGGGGAGGGTAGGACCCCAGCATTTT. Translating gives CSVVQGRVGPQHF.

The rearrangement uses TRBV4-3 and TRBJ1-1; possible D gene TRBD1, 6 bases. Germline V lookup: CDR1 LGHNA, CDR2 YSLEER. The V end lost 2 bases, the J end lost 4 bases, and 8 bases lay between the germline ends. This CDR3 contains 13 residues. The CDR3 loop is CASSQKGGTEAFF. The CDR3 nucleotides are TGCGCCAGCAGCCAAAAAGGGGGCACTGAAGCTTTCTTT.

CDR3 in DNA: TGTGCCACCAGTGAGCATAATAGAACCTGGAGAACTGGAAACACCATATATTTT. Translated: CATSEHNRTWRTGNTIYF. This chain uses TRBV24-1 with TRBJ1-3; no definite D call. This CDR3 has 18 residues. The V gene's germline CDR1 is KGHDR and CDR2 SFDVKD. The ends were cut back, 4 bases at V and 2 bases at J, with 20 bases in the middle.

V is TRBV5-6 and J is TRBJ1-6; D is uncertain. CDR1 is SGHDT, CDR2 YYEEEE, per germline. Deletions cut 0 bases from V and 9 bases from J, with 13 bases between. CDR3 length equals 15 residues. The CDR3 sequence: CASSLAQSFSSPLHF. The CDR3 DNA reads TGTGCCAGCAGCTTGGCACAGTCCTTTAGTTCACCCCTCCACTTT.

V and J are TRBV7-9 and TRBJ1-2; D remains unclear. The CDR3 runs 12 residues. The germline V gene has CDR1 SEHNR and CDR2 FQNEAQ (reference sequence). V was cut by 1 base and J by 10 bases, with 10 bases left in between. CDR3 bases: TGTGCCAGCAGCTTAGACTGGCAGGCCTACACCTTC. This sequence encodes CASSLDWQAYTF.

CDR3 in amino acids: CASHQGGNQPQHF. The CDR3 region has the DNA TGTGCCAGCCACCAGGGGGGCAATCAGCCCCAGCATTTT. V and J are TRBV6-5 and TRBJ1-5; the match to TRBD1 covers 7 bases. The CDR3 sequence is 13 residues long. In germline, CDR1 is MNHEY, CDR2 SVGAGI. Trimming at V came to 8 bases and at J to 2 bases, leaving 3 bases not matched to a gene.

The V and J genes are TRBV5-4 and TRBJ2-5; 15 bases agree with TRBD2. Per germline, CDR1 SGHNT and CDR2 YYREEE (reference sequence). The ends lost 4 bases at V and 5 bases at J; junction bases unmatched: 6. The CDR3 spans 16 residues. The CDR3 DNA is TGTGCCAGCAGCAGAGGGACTAGCGGGGGGCGGGAGACCCAGTACTTC. Its protein is CASSRGTSGGRETQYF.

The V and J genes are TRBV27 and TRBJ1-1; TRBD1 aligns across 8 bases. Germline lookup yields CDR1 MNHEY and CDR2 SMNVEV (reference sequence). Trimming cost V 6 bases and J 6 bases; bases outside gene matches: 6. CDR3 length: 13 amino acids. The CDR3 loop reads CASSRIQGAEAFF. CDR3 nucleotides: TGTGCCAGCAGCCGAATACAGGGGGCTGAAGCTTTCTTT.

The chain recombines TRBV9 with TRBJ1-1; TRBD1 matches 7 bases. The CDR3 runs 15 residues. The V and J ends lost 4 bases and 0 bases, in that order; junction bases with no gene match: 6. Germline V gene data show CDR1 as SGDLS and CDR2 as YYNGEE. CDR3 sequence reads: CASSKQGTLNTEAFF. The CDR3 DNA sequence: TGTGCCAGCAGCAAACAGGGGACCTTGAACACTGAAGCTTTCTTT.

In DNA, the CDR3 is TGTGCCAGCAGTAGAGCTAGCGGGGGAGTCTACGAGCAGTACTTC. Translation: CASSRASGGVYEQYF. This chain uses TRBV2 with TRBJ2-7; 10 nucleotides agree with TRBD2. V trimming: 5 bases; J trimming: 3 bases; junction bases outside the gene matches: 7. The germline gives CDR1 SNHLY, CDR2 FYNNEI. This CDR3 region has 15 residues.